A single T cell receptor (beta chain) is shown here with its context. What this receptor recognizes is not known. There are no base qualities to consult, and no much larger clone falls within one base. The data belong to a study of cytomegalovirus exposure and HLA in healthy donors (dated by TCRdb to the late 2010s). Background on the whole study: In an earlier analysis of some 610 of the donors, approximately 300 Gb of sequence data and 100 million or so unique TCR beta sequences from some 170 million T cells were reported. An early release that covered 500 to 800 HLA-typed donors contained approximately 320 gigabases of sequencing data and 75 million to 100 million unique TCR sequences. The genetic ancestry cluster associated with self-reported Caucasian donors included 70% to 85% of the roughly 360 genotyped donors. The study aimed to test whether signatures of past pathogen exposure could be identified by cataloging public T cell receptors. The study used immunosequencing to profile the T cell repertoires of several hundred subjects and linked those repertoires to cytomegalovirus serostatus. In addition to the first cohort of several hundred subjects, a separate validation cohort of around 110 different subjects was used. To predict cytomegalovirus infection status, the study combined high-throughput TCR immunosequencing, statistical association of individual TCRs with disease status, and machine learning. To study patterns of TCR occurrence, a later analysis re-analyzed previously published TCR beta repertoires from 600 to 750 donors and added high-resolution HLA genotyping. Rather than using new phenotypic data, the later analysis identified candidate immune exposures from TCR beta sequences and from how often those sequences occurred across donors. An earlier analysis of several hundred of the donors applied high-throughput TCR beta sequencing to assess whether each TCR beta V gene segment acted as functional or pseudogenic. Donor age, sex, ethnicity and CMV serostatus were compiled together with the repertoire data. A later genetic analysis took genome-wide SNP genotypes for about 60% of the roughly 670 donors and used that subset as a discovery cohort. All discovery cohort repertoires had been generated on a single sequencing platform. Class I and class II HLA loci were covered by the typing at four-digit resolution. The number of donors typed differed by locus, with about 629-630 for A, B, C, DRB1 and DQB1, around 500 for DQA1, 600 to 610 for DPA1, and 400 to 490 for DPB1. A handful of DR-DQ haplotypes were handled as single units for association and clustering because linkage in the cohort was strong. On average, approximately 250,000 unique TCR beta nucleotide sequences were sequenced per donor among a few hundred genotyped donors of the cohort, with 15% to 20% of those sequences being non-productive.

From the germline V gene (reference sequence), CDR1 is MNHEY and CDR2 is SMNVEV. Deletion took 5 bases off V and 2 bases off J, with a span of 16 bases between the germline ends. From the cysteine through the phenylalanine, the CDR3 covers 15 amino acids. Only the CDR3 part of the read is kept: 45 bases, read in frame from the first base. The cohort consisted of approximately 670 healthy bone marrow donors. All cohort members were sampled while nominally healthy, although unrecorded immune exposures were likely present. The donor was CMV seronegative and belonged to the group of 350 or so seronegative cohort members. Every donor gave a peripheral blood sample, and the peripheral blood mononuclear cells from that sample were used for TCR beta sequencing. The Qiagen DNeasy Blood Extraction Kit was used to extract genomic DNA from the blood cell samples. Study-wide findings and limitations: An association between a missense DCLRE1C variant and V-gene and J-gene trimming of TCR beta chains was found in a later genetic analysis and replicated in an independent cohort. In vitro tests confirmed that three of the cytomegalovirus-associated TCR beta chains recognize cytomegalovirus antigens. According to the authors, the approach could potentially be generalized to other disease states and immunological phenotypes. While some public TCRs were present in many individuals, most TCR sequences turned up only very rarely across donors. Because counts were too low, under 20 rarely observed V segments, including chromosome 9 orphons, were left out of the earlier analysis of approximately 580 of the donors. Several of the top co-occurrence clusters appeared to be linked to parvovirus B19, influenza, CMV and Epstein-Barr virus, according to a later analysis. This cohort had only TCR beta chains sequenced, and the lack of alpha or paired-chain data limited which features could be detected. Correlated functional status among segregating V segments might be attributable to linkage disequilibrium, but an unknown experimental factor could not be ruled out. The classifier was reported to diagnose cytomegalovirus status with high specificity and sensitivity in both the original and validation cohorts. Assigning TCR associations to individual alleles was difficult when HLA alleles, especially DR and DQ, strongly co-occurred. An earlier analysis of approximately 570 of the donors showed that most TCR beta V segments appeared in productive rearrangements either about 90% or about 30% of the time, which broadly matched IMGT annotations. Because some donors lacked HLA typing at each locus, the association tests relied only on the typed subset. Compared with equally common non-associated chains, HLA-associated TCR beta chains in a later analysis were more clonally expanded and had lower generation probabilities. The 87-base-pair reads could not distinguish some IMGT-functional V segments, including TRBV6-2 and TRBV6-3, so those segments were excluded. For the cohort, immune exposure information was limited to CMV serostatus. A later genetic analysis reported fewer N-insertions in productive TCRs among donors in an Asian-associated ancestry cluster than the roughly 720-donor mean. Roughly uniform sequencing depth across donors was assumed in presence/absence analyses, although this assumption may not hold. A later analysis found that most CMV-associated TCR beta chains appeared HLA-restricted, with HLA associations seemingly driven largely by CMV exposure. A cluster of highly shared sequence variants was judged likely to represent a technical artifact of the sequencing pipeline. A further reported finding was that TCR beta sequences accurately predicted the HLA-A and HLA-B alleles for most subjects in the first cohort. In a later analysis, TCR association rates were found to vary across HLA loci, with the most associated TCRs seen for DRB1 alleles and the fewest for HLA-C alleles. A later analysis associated approximately 17,000 TCR beta sequences with specific HLA alleles at a false discovery rate of 0.05. The study listed approximately 150 TCR beta chains as associated with cytomegalovirus.

The library relied on the immunoSEQ multiplex PCR assay. For the multiplex PCR, a mixture combining 60 forward primers for TCR Vbeta segments and 13 reverse primers for TCR Jbeta segments was used. A multiplex PCR assay on genomic DNA amplified the CDR3 region of rearranged TCR beta genes. The amplified TCR beta libraries were sequenced on the Illumina HiSeq System as 87-base-pair reads. Per the authors' processing: In a later analysis, 77 million or so unique TCR beta chains were counted across the 650 to 700 repertoires, and about 9.9 million of these chains were shared by at least two donors. Raw reads were error-corrected and collapsed into unique sequences with a nearest-neighbor algorithm that merged closely related sequences to remove PCR and sequencing errors. CDR3 sequences were aligned to IMGT reference sequences to assign V, D and J gene segments. Each retained sequence needed at least a six-nucleotide match to both a V gene segment and a J gene segment. Rearrangements were classified as productive when the CDR3 lacked stop codons and remained in frame with V and J, and all other rearrangements were classified as non-productive. CDR3 was defined by IMGT convention, running from the second conserved V-encoded cysteine to the conserved J-encoded phenylalanine. The earlier analysis of 587 of the donors excluded sequences that lacked an unambiguous match to a single V gene segment. An earlier analysis of 587 of the donors classified V segments as functional when productive rearrangements were above 56.7% and as segregating when the standard deviation between donors was above 5%. A statistical classification framework was built to diagnose cytomegalovirus status from the catalog of TCR beta chain sequences. In a later analysis, V and J genes were assigned by comparing TCR nucleotide sequences against IMGT/GENE-DB human TR gene sequences. Using the TCRdist pipeline, a later analysis assigned CDR3 sequences along with most-parsimonious VDJ recombination scenarios. In a later analysis, every TCR beta chain was defined by the combination of its CDR3 amino acid sequence and its V-gene family, and reads without a unique V-gene family were dropped. As a way to deal with suspected cross-contamination and a sequencing artifact, a later analysis dropped 500 to 700 nucleotide sequences that were highly shared and had low generation probability. For each public chain, a later analysis derived a clonal expansion index from normalized ranks of inferred template counts within each repertoire. In a later analysis, generation probabilities were computed using a VDJ recombination model fitted to out-of-frame rearrangements, and the results were checked against IGoR. In a later analysis, TCR-TCR, TCR-HLA and TCR-CMV co-occurrence was scored with hypergeometric tests, and a repertoire-size bias correction was applied to TCR pairs. To estimate false discovery rates, a later analysis permuted the HLA or CMV assignments 20 times. A later analysis grouped co-occurring TCRs with DBSCAN, adding TCRdist sequence similarity when clustering within HLA-allele-positive subsets. Co-occurrence clustering excluded repertoires with fewer than 30,000 or more than 120,000 public chains, plus five with anomalous nucleotide sharing. TCRdb obtained this table from immuneACCESS and retained in-frame rearrangements with V and J assigned. These tables miss some clones; where compared with another copy, unresolved V genes account for less than half of the shortfall, and the remainder is unexplained. V, J and clone size are those of that table, while D and trimming were read from the DNA. Across this sample there are fewer than 150,000 clones, with about 69% seen only once. The leading ten clones occupy roughly 3.1% of the sample.

Sequenced: PBMCs. This receptor was identified in a man aged 25 to 40 in good health and CMV-seronegative. Recombination joined TRBV27 with TRBJ2-7; the D segment could be TRBD1, given 6 matching bases. The CDR3 region reads CASSRETGSTYEQYF. The sequenced DNA is TGTGCCAGCAGTCGGGAAACAGGGTCCACCTACGAGCAGTACTTC.